These 14 T cell receptor beta chains were sequenced from one sample in a study of beta chain features in type 1 diabetes. Antigens of these TCRs are unknown. Expressed TCRB transcripts were sequenced because the isolated RNA had all been reverse transcribed beforehand. The table came from immunoSEQ multiplex PCR; TCRdb's copy has only in-frame clones and leaves some out. The sample yields 500,000 to 800,000 clones, roughly an eighth seen once. Study results and caveats: Type 1 diabetes patients had moderately but significantly shorter TCRB CDR3s in all four CD4+ subsets.

The specimen sequenced was naive CD4+ T cells from blood. These receptors were collected from a man aged 25 to 40 with type 1 diabetes.

Notes on this clone: One end of the junction is discordant with germline, which a read error may explain. This chain uses TRBV28 with TRBJ1-5, with 8 bases aligning to TRBD1. CDR3 length equals 15 residues. Germline lookup yields CDR1 MDHEN and CDR2 SYDVKM. The CDR3 DNA follows: TGTGCCAGCGGTTTAACAGGGGGGGGCAATCAGCCCCAGCATTTT. Its translation: CASGLTGGGNQPQHF.

This sequence joins TRBV18 and TRBJ1-5; no firm D call. Germline V gene lookup returns CDR1 KGHSH and CDR2 LQKENI. V shed 2 bases and J shed 5 bases, with 7 bases lying between them. This CDR3 has 13 residues. This CDR3 is CASSPGPDQPQHF. DNA for the CDR3: TGTGCCAGCTCACCAGGACCCGATCAGCCCCAGCATTTT.

CDR3 bases: TGTGCCAGCAGTGAATCGGGGGGCTACTATGGCTACACCTTC. This translates into CASSESGGYYGYTF. The V and J genes are TRBV25-1 and TRBJ1-2; D may be TRBD1 (6 bases). The CDR3 length is 14 residues. The germline V gene has CDR1 MGHDK and CDR2 SYGVNS. The V end was cut by 1 base, the J end by 3 bases, with 9 bases between.

A few counts support this clone. The rearrangement joins TRBV6-5 to TRBJ2-1; D remains unclear. CDR1 and CDR2 (germline): MNHEY, SVGAGI. CDR3 length: 10 amino acids. In DNA, the CDR3 is TGTGGGACCCCTCCCGGTGAGCAGTTCTTC. It is translated as CGTPPGEQFF.

As regards this clone: A read error may account for a junction end that differs from germline. V and J are TRBV7-8 and TRBJ1-1; no clear D gene. The CDR3 extends over 13 amino acids. Germline V lookup: CDR1 SGHVS, CDR2 FQNEAQ. In nucleotides, the CDR3 is TGTGCCAGCATCTTAGGGATCTACACTGAAGCTTTCTTT. As protein: CASILGIYTEAFF.

CDR3 DNA sequence: TGTGCCAGCAGCGTAGGCGCCACGACAGGGAGGTCAGATACGCAGTATTTT. It is translated as CASSVGATTGRSDTQYF. This chain connects TRBV9 to TRBJ2-3; D may be TRBD1 (7 bases). The V and J ends lost 0 bases and 4 bases respectively, with 18 bases between them. Germline V gives CDR1 SGDLS, CDR2 YYNGEE. CDR3 length: 17 residues.

V and J are TRBV5-4 and TRBJ2-7; 7 positions agree with TRBD1. Germline V gene data show CDR1 as SGHNT and CDR2 as YYREEE (reference sequence). Trimming took 4 bases from V and 6 from J; bases not matched to a gene: 7. The length of the CDR3 is 13 residues. The CDR3 sequence is CASSSPGGGEQYF. The CDR3 nucleotides read TGTGCCAGCAGCAGTCCAGGGGGTGGCGAGCAGTACTTC.

A few counts support this clone. The chain joins TRBV7-8 to TRBJ1-5; TRBD1 is a possible D gene (6 bases). Germline CDR1 and CDR2: SGHVS and FQNEAQ. V gave up 5 bases and J gave up 4 bases, with 12 bases separating them. The CDR3 length is 14 residues. The CDR3 loop reads CASSQRTENQPQHF. The CDR3 nucleotides read TGTGCCAGCAGCCAGAGGACAGAGAATCAGCCCCAGCATTTT.

This clone was counted only a few times. The chain joins TRBV7-2 to TRBJ1-2; 8 positions agree with TRBD1. Trimming removed 4 bases from V and 6 bases from J; junction bases left unmatched: 4. This CDR3 comprises 13 residues. The germline V gene encodes CDR1 SGHTA and CDR2 FQGNSA. CDR3 coding DNA: TGTGCCAGCAGCTCTACAGGGGGAAATGGCTACACCTTC. As protein: CASSSTGGNGYTF. The full variable domain, with the rest looked up from reference TRBV7-2 and TRBJ1-2, is GAGVSQSPSNKVTEKGKDVELRCDPISGHTALYWYRQSLGQGLEFLIYFQGNSAPDKSGLPSDRFSAERTGGSVSTLTIQRTQQEDSAVYLCASSSTGGNGYTFGSGTRLTVV.

This clone turned up a few times. V and J are TRBV23-1 and TRBJ2-3; D gene uncertain. TRBV23-1 belongs to the ORF category, with a function that is uncertain. The CDR3 totals 14 residues. Trimming left V 6 bases short and J 3 bases short, with 13 bases between. The CDR3 loop is CASRGGVTTDTQYF. Written as DNA, the CDR3 is TGCGCCAGCAGAGGTGGGGTGACGACAGATACGCAGTATTTT.

The chain employs TRBV7-9 and TRBJ1-1, with D perhaps matching TRBD1 (6 bases). The CDR3 extends over 13 amino acids. Per the germline V gene, CDR1 is SEHNR and CDR2 is FQNEAQ (reference sequence). The germline V and J ends were trimmed by 4 bases and 3 bases, with 9 bases remaining between them. The CDR3 reads CASSSQGDTEAFF. For the CDR3, the DNA is TGTGCCAGCAGCTCACAGGGAGACACTGAAGCTTTCTTT.

The chain employs TRBV13 and TRBJ1-5, with TRBD1 as a possible D gene (5 bases). From germline, CDR1 is PRHDT and CDR2 FYEKMQ (reference sequence). V was cut by 0 bases and J by 0 bases, with 12 bases left in between. The CDR3 consists of 17 residues. In DNA form, the CDR3 reads TGTGCCAGCAGCTTAGGGGGTGTTGGGGCTAGCAATCAGCCCCAGCATTTT. Protein product: CASSLGGVGASNQPQHF.

This clone was found a few times. This chain connects TRBV5-1 to TRBJ2-5; 15 bases line up with TRBD2. This CDR3 has 16 residues. CDR1 and CDR2 (germline): SGHRS, YFSETQ. V was pared by 3 bases and J by 5 bases, with 5 bases of the junction left unmatched. The CDR3 loop reads CASSSGTSGGRETQYF. DNA of the CDR3: TGCGCCAGCAGCTCAGGGACTAGCGGGGGGCGCGAGACCCAGTACTTC.

This clone was seen a handful of times. The chain joins TRBV11-3 to TRBJ2-3, with D unresolved. CDR3 length: 13 amino acids. Germline values: CDR1 SGHNT, CDR2 YENEEA. V was shortened by 1 base and J by 5 bases, with 7 bases between the two germline ends. The CDR3 sequence: CASSLVVGDTQYF. The CDR3 bases are TGTGCCAGCAGCTTAGTGGTGGGAGATACGCAGTATTTT. The full variable domain, rest sourced from reference TRBV11-3 and TRBJ2-3, is EAGVVQSPRYKIIEKKQPVAFWCNPISGHNTLYWYLQNLGQGPELLIRYENEEAVDDSQLPKDRFSAERLKGVDSTLKIQPAELGDSAVYLCASSLVVGDTQYFGPGTRLTVL.